This TCR beta chain is from a study of post-analysis software for immune sequencing data. At the level of the study: Relapsing-remitting, secondary progressive and progressive-relapsing multiple sclerosis courses were included. General study results and limits: F measure clustering grouped samples strongly by preparation batch. Relative to controls, patients had roughly five TRBV segments at higher frequency, with TRBV5-6, TRBV5-1 and TRBV20-1 among these.

Tagging with unique molecular identifiers was a feature of the TCR beta cDNA libraries. TCRdb passed the PCR reads through MiXCR, listing each CDR3 protein once. This table has hundreds of thousands of distinct CDR3 sequences, 30% to 45% appearing once. The germline V gene encodes CDR1 SEHNR and CDR2 FQNEAQ (reference sequence). This CDR3 is built from 16 residues. A word on this clonotype: Antigen specificity is unknown.

V and J are TRBV7-9 and TRBJ2-5; D possibly corresponds to TRBD1 (5 bases). Matching the DNA end better, TRBJ2-7 makes the J call doubtful. The receptor was derived from a girl aged 5-17 years with multiple sclerosis. Sequencing input: blood. CDR3 in DNA: TGTGCCAGCAGCTCTACCCTAAGACAGACGCCCTACGAGCAGTACTTC. Translating gives CASSSTLRQTPYEQYF.